These 28 T cell receptor beta chains share one sample of origin, sequenced in a study of T-cell reconstitution after alpha-beta-depleted transplantation in children. Preparing the TCRbeta library involved the use of unique molecular identifiers. TCRdb redid the calling of the PCR reads with MiXCR, one entry per CDR3 protein. The repertoire has 530,000 or so distinct CDR3 sequences, roughly a quarter of them found once; the top ten carry less than 40%. The sample in question was PBMCs, obtained before TCRalphabeta/CD19-depleted stem cell transplant. These receptor sequences come from a boy under three years old with Wiskott-Aldrich syndrome, due to receive a stem cell transplant.

The J gene is TRBJ2-5, the V gene TRBV5-5; tentatively, D is TRBD1 (5 bases). The germline V and J ends were trimmed by 4 bases and 5 bases, with 18 bases remaining between them. The CDR3 spans 15 residues. The germline V gene encodes CDR1 SGHKS and CDR2 YYEKEE (reference sequence). The CDR3 spells CASSHGQALGETQYF. Written as DNA, the CDR3 is TGTGCCAGCAGCCACGGACAAGCCCTTGGGGAGACCCAGTACTTC.

This chain uses TRBV12-3 or TRBV12-4 with TRBJ2-2; possibly TRBD1 for D (5 bases). Trimming took 4 bases from V and 1 from J, leaving 10 bases between them. This CDR3 is 15 amino acids long. The CDR3 reads CASSWGSWNTGELFF. The CDR3 bases are TGTGCCAGCAGTTGGGGCTCTTGGAACACCGGGGAGCTGTTTTTT.

This clonotype was seen many times. The chain combines TRBV5-1 with TRBJ2-3; D is perhaps TRBD1 or TRBD2 (5 bases each). V lost 0 bases, J lost 1 base, and 6 bases lay in between. Germline V gene lookup returns CDR1 SGHRS and CDR2 YFSETQ. The CDR3 sequence is 14 residues long. In nucleotides, the CDR3 is TGCGCCAGCAGCTTGGGGGACGGCACAGATACGCAGTATTTT. Its translation: CASSLGDGTDTQYF. Based on the CDR3 plus reference TRBV5-1 and TRBJ2-3, the full variable domain is KAGVTQTPRYLIKTRGQQVTLSCSPISGHRSVSWYQQTPGQGLQFLFEYFSETQRNKGNFPGRFSGRQFSNSRSEMNVSTLELGDSALYLCASSLGDGTDTQYFGPGTRLTVL.

This clonotype occurred a few times. The chain employs TRBV27 and TRBJ2-1; D tentatively reads TRBD1 or TRBD2 (5 bases each). This CDR3 has 12 amino acids. Germline CDR1 MNHEY, CDR2 SMNVEV (reference sequence). Trimming removed 5 bases at V and 9 bases at J, with 11 bases between. The CDR3 spells CASSPSGPEQFF. Here the CDR3 DNA reads TGTGCCAGCAGTCCGTCGGGGCCTGAGCAGTTCTTC.

The V gene is TRBV25-1, the J gene TRBJ2-2, with 8 bases that match TRBD1. CDR1 MGHDK and CDR2 SYGVNS come from the germline V gene. V trimming: 2 bases; J trimming: 4 bases; junction bases outside the gene matches: 6. The CDR3 totals 16 residues. The CDR3 region is CASSEPGQGITGELFF. In nucleotides, the CDR3 is TGTGCCAGCAGTGAACCCGGACAGGGAATCACCGGGGAGCTGTTTTTT.

V gene TRBV9 combines with J gene TRBJ2-3; a possible D gene is TRBD1 (5 bases). Germline V CDR1 and CDR2: SGDLS, YYNGEE. The ends were cut back, 0 bases at V and 6 bases at J, with 14 bases in the middle. CDR3 length: 15 amino acids. This chain's CDR3 is CASSVVQGITDTQYF. In DNA form, the CDR3 reads TGTGCCAGCAGCGTAGTTCAGGGAATAACGGATACGCAGTATTTT. The full variable domain, rest sourced from reference TRBV9 and TRBJ2-3, is DSGVTQTPKHLITATGQRVTLRCSPRSGDLSVYWYQQSLDQGLQFLIQYYNGEERAKGNILERFSAQQFPDLHSELNLSSLELGDSALYFCASSVVQGITDTQYFGPGTRLTVL.

The CDR3 DNA reads TGCAGTGCTAGAGACGGGACACTCTACGAGCAGTACTTC. Its protein is CSARDGTLYEQYF. The chain employs TRBV20-1 and TRBJ2-7, with a possible D match to TRBD1 (6 bases). Trimming took off 0 bases at V and 3 bases at J, with 9 bases between the two ends. CDR1 is DFQATT and CDR2 is SNEGSKA in the germline V gene (reference sequence). The CDR3 loop spans 13 amino acids.

The rearrangement uses TRBV5-6 and TRBJ2-1; weak D call: TRBD2 (5 bases). The CDR3 consists of 12 residues. Germline CDR1 and CDR2: SGHDT and YYEEEE. V dropped 3 bases and J dropped 5 bases, with 6 bases sitting between them. The CDR3 is CASSWGDNEQFF. In nucleotides, the CDR3 is TGTGCCAGCAGCTGGGGAGACAATGAGCAGTTCTTC. The full variable domain, its missing parts supplied by reference TRBV5-6 and TRBJ2-1, is DAGVTQSPTHLIKTRGQQVTLRCSPKSGHDTVSWYQQALGQGPQFIFQYYEEEERQRGNFPDRFSGHQFPNYSSELNVNALLLGDSALYLCASSWGDNEQFFGPGTRLTVL.

The sample holds a few counts of this clonotype. This sequence joins TRBV18 and TRBJ1-2, with D perhaps matching TRBD1 (6 bases). Germline CDR1 KGHSH, CDR2 LQKENI. V lost 1 base, J lost 2 bases, and 11 bases lay in between. This CDR3 has 15 residues. CDR3 region: CASSPRGASNYGYTF. CDR3 DNA sequence: TGTGCCAGCTCACCACGGGGGGCCTCCAACTATGGCTACACCTTC. The whole variable domain, filled in from reference TRBV18 and TRBJ1-2, reads NAGVMQNPRHLVRRRGQEARLRCSPMKGHSHVYWYRQLPEEGLKFMVYLQKENIIDESGMPKERFSAEFPKEGPSILRIQQVVRGDSAAYFCASSPRGASNYGYTFGSGTRLTVV.

This chain connects TRBV5-1 to TRBJ2-7, with 10 bases lining up with TRBD2. Germline V lookup: CDR1 SGHRS, CDR2 YFSETQ. The CDR3 contains 16 residues. V trimming: 4 bases; J trimming: 0 bases; junction bases outside the gene matches: 7. This CDR3 reads CASSVLSGRFSYEQYF. CDR3 in DNA: TGCGCCAGCAGCGTACTTAGCGGGAGGTTCTCCTACGAGCAGTACTTC.

The rearrangement uses TRBV20-1 and TRBJ2-5, with D perhaps TRBD1 (5 bases). The CDR3 is made up of 14 amino acids. CDR1 DFQATT and CDR2 SNEGSKA come from the germline V gene (reference sequence). The germline V and J ends were trimmed by 2 bases and 5 bases, with 15 bases remaining between them. The CDR3 reads CSARLQATGETQYF. Written as DNA, the CDR3 is TGCAGTGCTAGATTACAGGCCACTGGCGAGACCCAGTACTTC.

In its sample, this clonotype was seen a few times. Compared with germline, one end of the junction differs, possibly owing to a read error. The chain uses TRBV5-1 and TRBJ2-2; TRBD2 is a possible D gene (6 bases). The V gene's germline CDR1 is SGHRS and CDR2 YFSETQ. The CDR3 consists of 13 residues. DNA for the CDR3: TGCGCCAGCAGCTTGGCAGGCCCCGGGGGGCTGTTTTTT. Translation: CASSLAGPGGLFF.

This clonotype was seen only a few times. This chain uses TRBV7-2 with TRBJ2-7; tentatively, D is TRBD1 (6 bases). The CDR3 length is 13 residues. Germline assignment: CDR1 SGHTA and CDR2 FQGNSA. V lost 2 bases and J 6 bases, leaving 11 bases between the germline ends. This chain's CDR3 is CASSLMGAGEQYF. CDR3 bases: TGTGCCAGCAGCTTAATGGGGGCGGGCGAGCAGTACTTC. The full variable domain, with the rest looked up from reference TRBV7-2 and TRBJ2-7, is GAGVSQSPSNKVTEKGKDVELRCDPISGHTALYWYRQSLGQGLEFLIYFQGNSAPDKSGLPSDRFSAERTGGSVSTLTIQRTQQEDSAVYLCASSLMGAGEQYFGPGTRLTVT.

This clonotype was seen more than once but under ten times. This sequence joins TRBV12-3 or TRBV12-4 and TRBJ2-1; 11 nucleotides line up with TRBD2. The CDR3 extends over 14 amino acids. J gave up 8 bases and V 6 bases, and 6 bases lay outside the gene matches. CDR3 nucleotides: TGTGCCAGCAGGGCCCAACTAGCGGGAGATGAGCAGTTCTTC. This gives the protein CASRAQLAGDEQFF.

The chain combines TRBV24-1 with TRBJ2-2; D may match TRBD1 or TRBD2 (5 bases each). Trimming stripped 5 bases from V and 9 bases from J, with 12 bases between. The CDR3 has 13 amino acids. Germline CDR1 and CDR2: KGHDR and SFDVKD. The CDR3 protein is CATSAGRGRELFF. The CDR3, as DNA: TGTGCCACCAGTGCCGGACGGGGCCGGGAGCTGTTTTTT.

The gene calls are TRBV27 and TRBJ2-1, with D perhaps TRBD2 (5 bases). Trimming shortened V by 4 bases and J by 6 bases, and 16 bases separated the two germline ends. The CDR3 is 15 residues long. CDR1 and CDR2 from the germline V gene are MNHEY and SMNVEV (reference sequence). CDR3 in amino acids: CASSSVATRSNEQFF. DNA of the CDR3: TGTGCCAGCAGTTCAGTAGCGACACGGAGCAATGAGCAGTTCTTC.

The chain is built from TRBV12-3 or TRBV12-4 and TRBJ1-1; D uncertain. This CDR3 contains 11 residues. V was pared by 7 bases and J by 7 bases, with 10 bases between. The CDR3: CASKREGEAFF. CDR3 sequence (DNA): TGTGCCAGCAAAAGGGAGGGTGAAGCTTTCTTT.

This chain uses TRBV30 with TRBJ2-3; possibly TRBD2 for D (7 bases). CDR3 size: 13 residues. Germline CDR1 GTSNPN, CDR2 SVGIG (reference sequence). The V end was cut by 5 bases, the J end by 4 bases, with 13 bases between. CDR3 protein: CAWVHGGPDTQYF. Written as DNA, the CDR3 is TGTGCCTGGGTCCACGGGGGGCCAGATACGCAGTATTTT.

This clonotype has just one count. The rearrangement uses TRBV14 and TRBJ2-3, with 7 bases that match TRBD2. The CDR3 loop spans 17 amino acids. Germline lookup yields CDR1 SGHDN and CDR2 FVKESK. V shed 4 bases, J shed 3 bases, and the junction held 13 bases outside the gene matches. CDR3 residues: CASSLTQGGAKTDTQYF. As DNA, the CDR3 is TGTGCCAGCAGCCTCACTCAGGGAGGGGCGAAAACAGATACGCAGTATTTT.

The V gene is TRBV20-1, the J gene TRBJ2-2, with 9 nucleotides matching TRBD1. V shed 6 bases, J shed 4 bases, and the junction held 6 bases outside the gene matches. CDR3 length: 14 residues. The germline gives CDR1 DFQATT, CDR2 SNEGSKA (reference sequence). DNA of the CDR3: TGCAGTGCCGCGGACAGGGGTGGCACCGGGGAGCTGTTTTTT. It yields the protein CSAADRGGTGELFF.

V is TRBV14 and J is TRBJ2-1, with 11 bases matching TRBD1. The CDR3 covers 16 residues. Looked up from germline, CDR1 is SGHDN and CDR2 is FVKESK. V shed 5 bases, J shed 9 bases, and the junction held 12 bases outside the gene matches. CDR3 amino acids: CASSDGQGAIGGEQFF. CDR3 coding DNA: TGTGCCAGCAGCGATGGACAGGGGGCTATCGGGGGTGAGCAGTTCTTC.

V is TRBV7-9 and J is TRBJ2-2; D might be TRBD1 (6 bases). The CDR3 is 15 residues long. In germline, CDR1 is SEHNR, CDR2 FQNEAQ (reference sequence). V was clipped by 5 bases and J by 0 bases, with 10 bases between them. For the CDR3, the DNA is TGTGCCAGCAGCAAGTCAGGGGCGAACACCGGGGAGCTGTTTTTT. It yields the protein CASSKSGANTGELFF.

The rearrangement uses TRBV9 and TRBJ2-1; 7 bases fit TRBD2. Germline V CDR1 and CDR2: SGDLS, YYNGEE. Trimming removed 3 bases from V and 6 bases from J; junction bases left unmatched: 9. The CDR3 contains 15 residues. The DNA for the CDR3 is TGTGCCAGCAGCGAAGGAGCGGGATTTAGCAATGAGCAGTTCTTC. Its translation: CASSEGAGFSNEQFF. The full variable domain, completed using reference TRBV9 and TRBJ2-1, is DSGVTQTPKHLITATGQRVTLRCSPRSGDLSVYWYQQSLDQGLQFLIQYYNGEERAKGNILERFSAQQFPDLHSELNLSSLELGDSALYFCASSEGAGFSNEQFFGPGTRLTVL.

The rearrangement uses TRBV5-1 and TRBJ2-3, with 8 bases identical to TRBD2. The CDR3 spans 16 residues. The germline V gene encodes CDR1 SGHRS and CDR2 YFSETQ. V was clipped by 6 bases and J by 5 bases; unmatched bases: 14. DNA for the CDR3: TGCGCCAGCAACCGAGCGGTCACTAGCGGAGAAGATACGCAGTATTTT. This sequence encodes CASNRAVTSGEDTQYF.

The J gene is TRBJ2-1, the V gene TRBV5-1; the D is unclear. Trimming pared 7 bases from V and 7 bases from J, leaving 12 bases between. In germline, CDR1 is SGHRS, CDR2 YFSETQ. The CDR3 consists of 12 residues. The DNA of the CDR3 is TGCGCCAGCCGAAAGAGCTTTAATGAGCAGTTCTTC. This codes for CASRKSFNEQFF.

The chain recombines TRBV6-1 with TRBJ2-7; TRBD1 agrees at 7 bases. Trimming took 6 bases from V and 0 from J; bases not matched to a gene: 11. This CDR3 comprises 16 residues. Germline CDR1 is MNHNS and CDR2 is SASEGT. This CDR3 is CASRRQGSGSSYEQYF. The CDR3 bases are TGTGCCAGCAGACGACAGGGAAGTGGGAGCTCCTACGAGCAGTACTTC.

This clonotype was seen only a few times. The chain couples TRBV15 to TRBJ2-7, with D possibly matching TRBD1 (6 bases). Germline assignment: CDR1 LNHNV and CDR2 YYDKDF (reference sequence). V was trimmed by 4 bases and J by 5 bases, leaving 9 bases between them. CDR3 length: 12 amino acids. This CDR3 reads CATSNDRNEQYF. Here the CDR3 DNA reads TGTGCCACCAGCAACGACAGGAACGAGCAGTACTTC.

The V call is TRBV30, the J call TRBJ2-1, with 12 positions matching TRBD2. This CDR3 has 16 amino acids. V lost 1 base, J lost 3 bases, and 4 bases stayed unmatched. CDR1 is GTSNPN, CDR2 SVGIG, per germline (reference sequence). The chain's CDR3 is CAWSGRLAGVYNEQFF. The CDR3 DNA reads TGTGCCTGGAGTGGCCGACTAGCGGGAGTCTACAATGAGCAGTTCTTC.